This TCR beta chain derives from a study of Graves' ophthalmopathy and Graves' hyperthyroidism. This CDR3 is built from 14 residues. Germline trimming cut 6 bases from V and 3 bases from J; bases unmatched to any gene: 5. CDR1 LGHNT and CDR2 FRNRAP come from the germline V gene. Notes on the study in general: Blood also harbored most expanded thyroid clonotypes above 0.001 frequency.

Amplification of TCR beta CDR3 regions used RNA transcripts. RT-PCR with HTBI primers came first, then second-round multiplex PCR. One entry per CDR3 protein results from TCRdb running MiXCR on the multiplex PCR reads. The sample carries 300,000 to 400,000 distinct CDR3 sequences, roughly 17% recorded once. This clonotype showed up many times. Its matching antigen is unknown. The chain recombines TRBV12-5 with TRBJ2-5; TRBD1 matches at 9 bases. Source material: peripheral blood. This TCR was recovered from an adult woman with stable Graves' hyperthyroidism. The CDR3: CASGLGQGEETQYF. In DNA, the CDR3 is TGTGCTAGTGGACTGGGACAGGGTGAAGAGACCCAGTACTTC.